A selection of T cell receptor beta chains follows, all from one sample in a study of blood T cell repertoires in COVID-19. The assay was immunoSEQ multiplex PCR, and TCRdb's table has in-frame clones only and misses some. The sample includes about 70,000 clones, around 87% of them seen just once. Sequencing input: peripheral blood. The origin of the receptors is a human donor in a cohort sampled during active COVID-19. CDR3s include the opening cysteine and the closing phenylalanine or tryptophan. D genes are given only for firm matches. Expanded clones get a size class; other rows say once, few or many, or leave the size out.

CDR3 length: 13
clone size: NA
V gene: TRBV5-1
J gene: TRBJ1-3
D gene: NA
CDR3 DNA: TGCGCCAGCAGCCCGGGGAGTGGAAACACCATATATTTT
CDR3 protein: CASSPGSGNTIYF

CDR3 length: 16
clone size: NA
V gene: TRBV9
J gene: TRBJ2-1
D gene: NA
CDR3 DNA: TGTGCCAGCAGCGTAGTGCCTATCGGGGGAAACAATGAGCAGTTCTTC
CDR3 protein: CASSVVPIGGNNEQFF

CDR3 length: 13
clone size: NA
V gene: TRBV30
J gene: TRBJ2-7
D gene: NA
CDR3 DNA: TGTGCCTGGATGTTTGGCGGGGCCAACGAGCAGTACTTC
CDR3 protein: CAWMFGGANEQYF

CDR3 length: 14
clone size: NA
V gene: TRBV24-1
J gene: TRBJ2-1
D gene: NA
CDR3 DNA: TGTGCCACCAGTGATTCACAGGGTCTAAATGAGCAGTTCTTC
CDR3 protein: CATSDSQGLNEQFF

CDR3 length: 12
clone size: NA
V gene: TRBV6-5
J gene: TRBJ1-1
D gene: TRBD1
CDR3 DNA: TGTGCCAGCGGTCTCCGACAGGGTGAAGCTTTCTTT
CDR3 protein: CASGLRQGEAFF

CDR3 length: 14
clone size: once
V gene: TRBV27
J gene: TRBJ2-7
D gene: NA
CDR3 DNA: TGTGCCAGCAGTTTCGCGGGGGCAGGTTACGAGCAGTACTTC
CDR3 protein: CASSFAGAGYEQYF

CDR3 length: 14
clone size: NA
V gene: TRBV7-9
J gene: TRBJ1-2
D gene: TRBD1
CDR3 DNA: TGTGCCAGCAGCAGAGGGACAGGGGAAGGCGGCTACACCTTC
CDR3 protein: CASSRGTGEGGYTF

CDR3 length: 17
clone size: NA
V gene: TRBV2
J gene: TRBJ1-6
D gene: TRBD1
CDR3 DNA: TGTGCCAGCAAGGGGACAGGGGCCATTATTAATAATTCACCCCTCCACTTT
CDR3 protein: CASKGTGAIINNSPLHF

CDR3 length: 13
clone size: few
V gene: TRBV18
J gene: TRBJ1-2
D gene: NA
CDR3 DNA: TGTGCCAGCTCACCGAACAGCAACTATGGCTACACCTTC
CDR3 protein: CASSPNSNYGYTF

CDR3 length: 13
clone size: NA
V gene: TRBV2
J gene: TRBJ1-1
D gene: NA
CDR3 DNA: TGTGCCAGCGAGGCGGAGTATAACACTGAAGCTTTCTTT
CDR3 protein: CASEAEYNTEAFF

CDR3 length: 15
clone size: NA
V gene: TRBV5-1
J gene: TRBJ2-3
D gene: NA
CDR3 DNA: TGCGCCAGCAGCTTGAAGGCGGGGCCCACAGATACGCAGTATTTT
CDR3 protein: CASSLKAGPTDTQYF

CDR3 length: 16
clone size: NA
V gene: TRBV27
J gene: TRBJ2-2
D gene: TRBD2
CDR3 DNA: TGTGCCAGCAGACCAACTAGCGGGGGGAACACCGGGGAGCTGTTTTTT
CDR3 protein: CASRPTSGGNTGELFF

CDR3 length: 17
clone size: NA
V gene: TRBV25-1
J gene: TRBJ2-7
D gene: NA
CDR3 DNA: TGTGCCAGCAGTGAGGCATCCGAAGACAGGGAGGTCTACGAGCAGTACTTC
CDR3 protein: CASSEASEDREVYEQYF

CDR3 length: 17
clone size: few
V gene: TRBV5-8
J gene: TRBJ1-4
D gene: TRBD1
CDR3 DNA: TGTGCCAGCAGCTTGGGGACAGGACCGGCAACTAATGAAAAACTGTTTTTT
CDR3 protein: CASSLGTGPATNEKLFF

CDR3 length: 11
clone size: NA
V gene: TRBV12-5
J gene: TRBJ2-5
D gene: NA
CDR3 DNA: TGTGCTAGTGGTGGAGGGGAGACCCAGTACTTC
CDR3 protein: CASGGGETQYF

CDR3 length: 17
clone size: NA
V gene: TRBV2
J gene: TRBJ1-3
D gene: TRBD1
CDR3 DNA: TGTGCCAGCAGCGATAAACCCTCAGGGGGATCCGGAAACACCATATATTTT
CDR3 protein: CASSDKPSGGSGNTIYF

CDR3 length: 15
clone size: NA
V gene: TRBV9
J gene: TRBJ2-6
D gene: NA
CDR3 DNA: TGTGCCAGCAGCGCACTAGAAACTGGGGCCAACGTCCTGACTTTC
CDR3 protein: CASSALETGANVLTF

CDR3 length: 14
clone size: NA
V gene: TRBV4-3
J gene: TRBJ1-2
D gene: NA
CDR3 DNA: TGCGCCAGCAGCCAAGTTGCGGCAGACTATGGCTACACCTTC
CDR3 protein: CASSQVAADYGYTF

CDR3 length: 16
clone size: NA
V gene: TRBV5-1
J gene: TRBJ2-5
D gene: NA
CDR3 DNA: TGCGCCAGCAGCTTGAATGCAGGGTTCTACCAAGAGACCCAGTACTTC
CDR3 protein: CASSLNAGFYQETQYF

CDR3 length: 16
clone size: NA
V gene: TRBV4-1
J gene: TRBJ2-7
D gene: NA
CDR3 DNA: TGCGCCAGCAGCCAAGGAGGCGGGTACCCCTCCTACGAGCAGTACTTC
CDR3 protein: CASSQGGGYPSYEQYF

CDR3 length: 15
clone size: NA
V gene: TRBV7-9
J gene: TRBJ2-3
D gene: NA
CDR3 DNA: TGTGCCAGCAGCCAAGTGGGCAGCAACACAGATACGCAGTATTTT
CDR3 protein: CASSQVGSNTDTQYF

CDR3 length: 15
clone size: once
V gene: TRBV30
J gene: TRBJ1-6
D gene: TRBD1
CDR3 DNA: TGTGCCTGGAGTGTACGGGGACAGGTCAATTCACCCCTCCACTTT
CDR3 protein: CAWSVRGQVNSPLHF

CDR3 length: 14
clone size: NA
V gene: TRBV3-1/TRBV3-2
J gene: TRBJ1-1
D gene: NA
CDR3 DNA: TGTGCCAGCAGCCAAGGACAGGAGAACACTGAAGCTTTCTTT
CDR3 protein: CASSQGQENTEAFF

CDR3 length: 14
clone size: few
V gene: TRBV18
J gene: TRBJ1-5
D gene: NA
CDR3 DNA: TGTGCCAGCTCACCACCGGGCCCAAATCAGCCCCAGCATTTT
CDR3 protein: CASSPPGPNQPQHF

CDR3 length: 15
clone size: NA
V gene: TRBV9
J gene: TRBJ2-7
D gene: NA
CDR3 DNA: TGTGCCAGCCAGAGGGCGGGGAGGACCCACTACGAGCAGTACTTC
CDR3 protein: CASQRAGRTHYEQYF

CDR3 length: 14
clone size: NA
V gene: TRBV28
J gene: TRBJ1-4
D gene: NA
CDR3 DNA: TGTGCCAGCACCTCAACAGGCTTGACTGAAAAACTGTTTTTT
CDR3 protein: CASTSTGLTEKLFF

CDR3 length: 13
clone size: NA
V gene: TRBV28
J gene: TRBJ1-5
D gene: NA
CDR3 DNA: TGTGCCAGCAGCCGACTCCAAAATCAGCCCCAGCATTTT
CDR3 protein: CASSRLQNQPQHF

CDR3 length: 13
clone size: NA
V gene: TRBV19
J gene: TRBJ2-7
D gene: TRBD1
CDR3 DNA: TGTGCCAGTAGTTTCGACAGGGGATACGAGCAGTACTTC
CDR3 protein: CASSFDRGYEQYF

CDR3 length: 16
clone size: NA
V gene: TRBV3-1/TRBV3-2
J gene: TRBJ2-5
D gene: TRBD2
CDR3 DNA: TGTGCCAGCAGCCCCCGGACTAGCGGGGGGTTGGAGACCCAGTACTTC
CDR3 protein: CASSPRTSGGLETQYF

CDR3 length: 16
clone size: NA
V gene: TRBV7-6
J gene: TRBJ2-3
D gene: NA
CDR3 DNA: TGTGCCAGCAGCTTAATGGGGGGACGGGACACAGATACGCAGTATTTT
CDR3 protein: CASSLMGGRDTDTQYF

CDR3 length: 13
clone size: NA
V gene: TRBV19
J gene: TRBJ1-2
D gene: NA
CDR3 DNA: TGTGCCAGTAGTCCCCAGGGACTGTATGGCTACACCTTC
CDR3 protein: CASSPQGLYGYTF

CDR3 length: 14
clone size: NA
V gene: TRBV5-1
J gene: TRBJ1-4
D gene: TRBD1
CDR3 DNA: TGCGCCAGCAAAGATGGCAGGGGGAAGGAAAAACTGTTTTTT
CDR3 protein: CASKDGRGKEKLFF

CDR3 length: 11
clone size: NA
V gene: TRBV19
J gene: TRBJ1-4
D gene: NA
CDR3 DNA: TGTGCCAGTAGTCAGGCGGAAAAACTGTTTTTT
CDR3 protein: CASSQAEKLFF

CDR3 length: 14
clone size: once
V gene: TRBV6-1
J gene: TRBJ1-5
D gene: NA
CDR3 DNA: TGTGCCAGCAGTGAAGGACAGGTATCCCAGCCCCAGCATTTT
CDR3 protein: CASSEGQVSQPQHF

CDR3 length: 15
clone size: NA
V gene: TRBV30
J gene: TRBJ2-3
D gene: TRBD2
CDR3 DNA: TGTGCCTGGGCGAAGACTAGCGGGGACATCGATACGCAGTATTTT
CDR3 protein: CAWAKTSGDIDTQYF

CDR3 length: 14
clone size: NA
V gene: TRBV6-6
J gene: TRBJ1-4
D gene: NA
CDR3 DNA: TGTGCCAGCAGTTGGAGGGGAACCGATGAAAAACTGTTTTTT
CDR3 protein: CASSWRGTDEKLFF